These 26 T cell receptor beta chains were sequenced from one sample in a study of cytomegalovirus exposure and HLA in healthy donors (dated by TCRdb to the late 2010s). The library was generated by the immunoSEQ multiplex PCR assay. A mixture of 60 forward primers for TCR Vbeta segments and 13 reverse primers for TCR Jbeta segments was used in the multiplex PCR. The table comes from immuneACCESS by way of TCRdb, which keeps in-frame sequences with V and J called. Part of the clones is missing from these tables; in studies checked, under half for an unresolved V gene and the rest for unknown reasons. The sample data list 120,000 to 150,000 clones, and over 60% of these were observed just once. The top ten constitute under 3% of the sample. Sequencing input: PBMCs. The receptors shown here come from a woman aged 30 to 39 in good health and CMV-seropositive.

This clone has just one count. The V gene is TRBV19, the J gene TRBJ2-6, with D uncertain. CDR3 length: 15 residues. V shed 7 bases and J shed 0 bases, with 10 bases lying between them. Germline lookup yields CDR1 LNHDA and CDR2 SQIVND (reference sequence). The CDR3 region is CASKLGSSGANVLTF. DNA of the CDR3: TGTGCCAGTAAGCTCGGTAGCTCTGGGGCCAACGTCCTGACTTTC.

The chain has TRBV7-9 and TRBJ1-5; TRBD1 matches 7 bases. Losses at the gene ends were 5 bases for V and 4 bases for J; bases not matched to a gene: 11. Germline CDR1 is SEHNR and CDR2 is FQNEAQ (reference sequence). There are 16 residues in the CDR3. CDR3 loop: CASSHGYRGWNQPQHF. CDR3 DNA sequence: TGTGCCAGCAGCCACGGCTACAGGGGTTGGAATCAGCCCCAGCATTTT.

The rearrangement uses TRBV10-3 and TRBJ1-6, with 7 bases fitting TRBD1. This CDR3 is 14 amino acids long. The junction had 6 bases not matched to a gene; V was cut back by 7 bases and J by 6 bases. CDR1 is ENHRY, CDR2 SYGVKD, per germline. The CDR3 loop is CAITETGLNSPLHF. The CDR3 coding sequence is TGTGCCATCACCGAGACAGGGCTTAATTCACCCCTCCACTTT.

The chain links TRBV30 to TRBJ2-3, with 10 bases matching TRBD2. The germline V gene encodes CDR1 GTSNPN and CDR2 SVGIG (reference sequence). V gave up 2 bases and J gave up 4 bases; unmatched junction bases: 0. The CDR3 loop spans 13 amino acids. The CDR3 protein is CAWSSGRADTQYF. CDR3 in DNA: TGTGCCTGGAGTAGCGGGAGGGCAGATACGCAGTATTTT.

This clone was seen only once. The V gene is TRBV19, the J gene TRBJ1-1; D is undetermined. V was clipped by 1 base and J by 11 bases, with 14 bases between them. The germline V gene encodes CDR1 LNHDA and CDR2 SQIVND (reference sequence). This CDR3 region has 13 residues. CDR3 in DNA: TGTGCCAGTAGTATAGGGGAAGGACTCCACGCTTTCTTT. Translation gives CASSIGEGLHAFF. The full variable domain, in which reference TRBV19 and TRBJ1-1 provide the parts outside the CDR3, is DGGITQSPKYLFRKEGQNVTLSCEQNLNHDAMYWYRQDPGQGLRLIYYSQIVNDFQKGDIAEGYSVSREKKESFPLTVTSAQKNPTAFYLCASSIGEGLHAFFGQGTRLTVV.

This clone was seen a single time. The chain is built from TRBV6-6 and TRBJ1-1; tentatively, D is TRBD1 (6 bases). Germline CDR1 MNHNY, CDR2 SVGAGI (reference sequence). This CDR3 spans 14 amino acids. V was pared by 5 bases and J by 4 bases, with 14 bases between. CDR3 DNA: TGTGCCAGCAGTAATCAGGGGATGATCACTGAAGCTTTCTTT. Residues: CASSNQGMITEAFF.

The chain carries TRBV9 and TRBJ1-1, with 7 bases aligning to TRBD1. Germline V gene data show CDR1 as SGDLS and CDR2 as YYNGEE. The CDR3 covers 14 residues. Germline trimming cut 3 bases from V and 1 base from J; bases unmatched to any gene: 3. CDR3 sequence reads: CASSARQGNTEAFF. CDR3 DNA sequence: TGTGCCAGCAGCGCCAGACAGGGGAACACTGAAGCTTTCTTT.

There are a few counts of this clone. The rearrangement joins TRBV5-1 to TRBJ2-5, with D possibly being TRBD1 (6 bases). Trimming shortened V by 4 bases and J by 5 bases, and 21 bases separated the two germline ends. Germline-derived CDR1 and CDR2 are SGHRS and YFSETQ. The CDR3 sequence is 16 residues long. In nucleotides, the CDR3 is TGCGCCAGCAGCCCGACCGTTGGACAGTTTGGGGAGACCCAGTACTTC. Translating gives CASSPTVGQFGETQYF.

The chain employs TRBV5-4 and TRBJ2-5; a possible D gene is TRBD1 (6 bases). Germline CDR1 and CDR2: SGHNT and YYREEE (reference sequence). This CDR3 region has 15 residues. The V end was cut by 0 bases, the J end by 1 base, with 10 bases between. CDR3 residues: CASSLAKGGQETQYF. The CDR3 nucleotides read TGTGCCAGCAGCTTGGCTAAAGGGGGCCAAGAGACCCAGTACTTC.

This clone was picked up a small number of times. The chain carries TRBV4-2 and TRBJ1-5; 8 positions agree with TRBD1. With V trimmed by 1 base and J by 7 bases, 3 bases remained unmatched. The CDR3 is made up of 14 amino acids. Germline V lookup: CDR1 LGHNA, CDR2 YNFKEQ. CDR3 protein: CASSQAGGGQPQHF. The CDR3 nucleotides read TGTGCCAGCAGCCAAGCAGGGGGCGGGCAGCCCCAGCATTTT.

V and J are TRBV18 and TRBJ1-1, with 7 nucleotides matching TRBD1. The J segment lost 8 bases and the V segment lost 6 bases, leaving 6 bases of the junction unmatched. Germline CDR1 reads KGHSH; CDR2 reads LQKENI. This CDR3 is built from 12 residues. CDR3 DNA sequence: TGTGCCAGCTCCCCCAGGACAGGAGAAGCTTTCTTT. It codes for CASSPRTGEAFF.

The genes are TRBV6-1 and TRBJ2-5, with 7 nucleotides matching TRBD1. The DNA end is more similar to TRBJ2-7, so the J call may be wrong. Germline CDR1 reads MNHNS; CDR2 reads SASEGT. The CDR3 runs to 13 residues. CDR3 sequence: CASIINRGYEQYF. DNA for the CDR3: TGTGCCAGCATCATCAACAGGGGTTACGAGCAGTACTTC.

This clone was found once. V usage is TRBV2 and J usage is TRBJ1-2, with 8 nucleotides matching TRBD1. V shed 4 bases and J 8 bases; nucleotides not matched to a gene: 6. CDR1 is SNHLY, CDR2 FYNNEI, per germline. The CDR3 contains 13 residues. For the CDR3, the DNA is TGTGCCAGCAGTGGACAGGGGCTCGACGGCTACACCTTC. This gives the protein CASSGQGLDGYTF.

This clone was counted between two and nine times. The V call is TRBV6-5, the J call TRBJ2-3, with 12 bases matching TRBD2. Germline V gives CDR1 MNHEY, CDR2 SVGAGI. With V trimmed by 6 bases and J by 8 bases, 9 bases remained unmatched. The CDR3 extends over 15 amino acids. CDR3 in amino acids: CASSPLAGGPGTQYF. In nucleotides, the CDR3 is TGTGCCAGCAGCCCACTAGCGGGGGGCCCCGGTACGCAGTATTTT.

A single count supports this clone. The chain employs TRBV5-1 and TRBJ1-1; D ambiguous. Trimming left V 0 bases short and J 0 bases short, with 9 bases between. The CDR3 is made up of 15 amino acids. Looked up from germline, CDR1 is SGHRS and CDR2 is YFSETQ. The DNA for the CDR3 is TGCGCCAGCAGCTTGGCGATCACAATGAACACTGAAGCTTTCTTT. This codes for CASSLAITMNTEAFF.

The V and J genes are TRBV6-6 and TRBJ1-1; 8 bases fit TRBD1. After removal of 2 bases from V and 4 bases from J, the junction contained 9 bases not matched to a gene. This CDR3 region has 16 residues. Looked up from germline, CDR1 is MNHNY and CDR2 is SVGAGI (reference sequence). The CDR3 loop is CASSYLRTGSGTEAFF. The CDR3 DNA reads TGTGCCAGCAGTTACCTACGGACAGGGTCGGGCACTGAAGCTTTCTTT.

The chain has TRBV5-1 and TRBJ2-1; the D gene is possibly TRBD2 (5 bases). In germline, CDR1 is SGHRS, CDR2 YFSETQ. The CDR3 sequence is 14 residues long. V gave up 2 bases and J gave up 7 bases, with 13 bases separating them. CDR3 in DNA: TGCGCCAGCAGCTTCATGAGGAGGATGAATGAGCAGTTCTTC. It is translated as CASSFMRRMNEQFF.

This clone was seen once. The chain combines TRBV5-1 with TRBJ1-1; D is uncertain. With 0 bases removed from V and 1 base from J, the gap between germline ends came to 13 bases. In germline, CDR1 is SGHRS, CDR2 YFSETQ. CDR3 size: 16 residues. The CDR3 sequence is CASSLVFAGENTEAFF. The CDR3 bases are TGCGCCAGCAGCTTGGTGTTCGCGGGCGAGAACACTGAAGCTTTCTTT.

In its sample, this clone was seen a few times. The chain has TRBV13 and TRBJ2-1; 12 bases are shared with TRBD2. Germline assignment: CDR1 PRHDT and CDR2 FYEKMQ (reference sequence). V lost 5 bases to trimming and J lost 1 base; unmatched junction nucleotides: 9. CDR3 length: 18 amino acids. CDR3 amino acids: CASSPSTLAGGSYNEQFF. CDR3 coding DNA: TGTGCCAGCAGCCCCTCGACTCTAGCGGGGGGGTCCTACAATGAGCAGTTCTTC.

This clone was counted between two and nine times. This sequence joins TRBV15 and TRBJ2-3, with 11 bases identical to TRBD2. In germline, CDR1 is LNHNV, CDR2 YYDKDF (reference sequence). After removal of 1 base from V and 0 bases from J, the junction contained 9 bases not matched to a gene. The CDR3 has 19 residues. The CDR3 DNA is TGTGCCACCAGCAGAGGCCGTGAGACTAGCGGGGCTAGCACAGATACGCAGTATTTT. It encodes CATSRGRETSGASTDTQYF.

A few counts support this clone. The V and J genes are TRBV29-1 and TRBJ1-1; TRBD1 might be the D (6 bases). CDR1 is SQVTM and CDR2 is ANQGSEA in the germline V gene. The CDR3 runs to 12 residues. Trimming took off 2 bases at V and 3 bases at J, with 7 bases between the two ends. CDR3 DNA sequence: TGCAGCGTTGAACAGGGGTACACTGAAGCTTTCTTT. It yields the protein CSVEQGYTEAFF.

This clone was detected only a few times. Written as DNA, the CDR3 is TGTGCCAGTACGGGGATCTATGGCTACACCTTC. It codes for CASTGIYGYTF. The V and J genes are TRBV19 and TRBJ1-2; unclear D gene. From germline, CDR1 is LNHDA and CDR2 SQIVND (reference sequence). Trimming removed 7 bases at V and 4 bases at J, with 7 bases between. The CDR3 length is 11 residues.

This clone has only one observation. The chain has TRBV5-1 and TRBJ1-1; D is uncertain. Germline V lookup: CDR1 SGHRS, CDR2 YFSETQ. The CDR3 totals 14 residues. Trimming shortened V by 4 bases and J by 3 bases, and 13 bases separated the two germline ends. The CDR3 sequence: CASSEQRLYTEAFF. The CDR3 DNA is TGCGCCAGCAGCGAACAGAGATTGTACACTGAAGCTTTCTTT. Filled out from reference TRBV5-1 and TRBJ1-1, the complete variable domain reads KAGVTQTPRYLIKTRGQQVTLSCSPISGHRSVSWYQQTPGQGLQFLFEYFSETQRNKGNFPGRFSGRQFSNSRSEMNVSTLELGDSALYLCASSEQRLYTEAFFGQGTRLTVV.

The V and J genes are TRBV6-6 and TRBJ2-7, with 8 bases identical to TRBD1. This CDR3 spans 13 amino acids. V was pared by 4 bases and J by 4 bases, with 3 bases of the junction left unmatched. The V gene's germline CDR1 is MNHNY and CDR2 SVGAGI (reference sequence). In nucleotides, the CDR3 is TGTGCCAGCAGTTGGACAGGGCCTTACGAGCAGTACTTC. This sequence encodes CASSWTGPYEQYF.

The chain joins TRBV18 to TRBJ2-7; D may be TRBD2 (5 bases). The CDR3 contains 15 residues. The germline V gene has CDR1 KGHSH and CDR2 LQKENI. The V gene lost 3 bases and the J gene lost 4 bases, with 16 bases spanning the gap. The CDR3 is CASSPLLGRTYEQYF. In DNA form, the CDR3 reads TGTGCCAGCTCACCTCTTCTCGGACGGACTTACGAGCAGTACTTC.

This chain connects TRBV18 to TRBJ2-1, with D perhaps TRBD2 (6 bases). CDR1 and CDR2 from the germline V gene are KGHSH and LQKENI. There are 13 residues in the CDR3. The V end lost 3 bases, the J end lost 5 bases, and 8 bases lay between the germline ends. The CDR3 spells CASSPGLDNEQFF. The CDR3 nucleotides are TGTGCCAGCTCACCGGGACTCGACAATGAGCAGTTCTTC.